These 27 T cell receptor beta chains originate from one sample sequenced in a study of shared clonotypes between healthy human individuals. Measured with immunoSEQ multiplex PCR; TCRdb has only the in-frame clones, and not every one. This repertoire shows 450,000 to 700,000 clones, roughly 95% found once; its top ten account for roughly 0.1%. Only CD45RO-negative cells positively selected for CCR7 counted as naive CD8 cells, so terminally differentiated effector memory CD45RA+ cells were excluded. The source material was naive CD8+ T cells sorted from blood. Receptors were obtained from a woman aged 30 to 39 in good health.

This chain joins TRBV7-9 and TRBJ2-6; 9 bases match TRBD1. The germline V gene encodes CDR1 SEHNR and CDR2 FQNEAQ (reference sequence). J lost 0 bases, V lost 3 bases, and 6 bases had no gene match. The CDR3 totals 18 residues. Here the CDR3 DNA reads TGTGCCAGCAGCTTCCCGGGACAGGGAAACTCTGGGGCCAACGTCCTGACTTTC. Residues: CASSFPGQGNSGANVLTF.

The V call is TRBV11-3, the J call TRBJ2-1; 8 bases are shared with TRBD2. CDR3 length equals 17 residues. V shed 5 bases, J shed 2 bases, and the junction held 11 bases outside the gene matches. CDR1 is SGHNT and CDR2 is YENEEA in the germline V gene. The CDR3 DNA reads as TGTGCCAGCAGCAAAACGCAACTAGCGGTAACCTACAATGAGCAGTTCTTC. Translated: CASSKTQLAVTYNEQFF.

This clone appeared once. The chain links TRBV27 to TRBJ2-7; no firm D call. Germline CDR1 MNHEY, CDR2 SMNVEV (reference sequence). The CDR3 contains 13 residues. V was pared by 6 bases and J by 5 bases, with 14 bases between. In DNA form, the CDR3 reads TGTGCCAGCAGACCGGCAAGCGCCGACGAGCAGTACTTC. It encodes CASRPASADEQYF.

This chain joins TRBV28 and TRBJ1-3, with TRBD1 identical over 9 bases. This CDR3 is built from 14 residues. Germline V gives CDR1 MDHEN, CDR2 SYDVKM. V gave up 6 bases and J gave up 1 base; unmatched junction bases: 1. The CDR3 loop is CASRQGASGNTIYF. The CDR3 nucleotides are TGTGCCAGCAGACAGGGGGCATCTGGAAACACCATATATTTT.

V and J are TRBV10-2 and TRBJ2-7, with 10 bases fitting TRBD1. The germline V gene has CDR1 WSHSY and CDR2 SAAADI. This CDR3 is 15 amino acids long. The junction had 1 base not matched to a gene; V was cut back by 2 bases and J by 0 bases. CDR3 bases: TGCGCCAGCAGTGAGGGGACAGGGGCCTCCTACGAGCAGTACTTC. Translated: CASSEGTGASYEQYF.

This clone was found a few times. This chain uses TRBV9 with TRBJ1-2, with 8 bases that match TRBD1. V lost 3 bases, J lost 4 bases, and 14 bases stayed unmatched. The CDR3 runs 17 residues. The V gene's germline CDR1 is SGDLS and CDR2 YYNGEE. The CDR3 region is CASSDDRGRGILYGYTF. CDR3 bases: TGTGCCAGCAGCGATGACAGGGGACGGGGCATCCTCTATGGCTACACCTTC.

This clone was picked up a small number of times. CDR3 residues: CASSDRDTEAFF. DNA for the CDR3: TGTGCCAGCAGCGACCGGGACACTGAAGCTTTCTTT. V is TRBV13 and J is TRBJ1-1; the D is unclear. The CDR3 length is 12 residues. Trimming stripped 5 bases from V and 3 bases from J, with 7 bases between. CDR1 and CDR2 from the germline V gene are PRHDT and FYEKMQ (reference sequence).

This chain joins TRBV27 and TRBJ1-3; D call uncertain. Trimming stripped 7 bases from V and 3 bases from J, with 16 bases between. The CDR3 is 15 amino acids. Germline loops: CDR1 MNHEY, CDR2 SMNVEV (reference sequence). The CDR3 sequence: CASNLRKDVGNTIYF. In nucleotides, the CDR3 is TGTGCCAGCAACTTAAGGAAGGATGTTGGAAACACCATATATTTT.

The chain joins TRBV6-5 to TRBJ2-7; no clear D. Germline CDR1 reads MNHEY; CDR2 reads SVGAGI. This CDR3 is built from 15 residues. V was pared by 0 bases and J by 3 bases, with 12 bases between. Written as DNA, the CDR3 is TGTGCCAGCAGTTACTCGGAGTCTCCCGTCTACGAGCAGTACTTC. As protein: CASSYSESPVYEQYF.

The CDR3 spells CASKMGNYGYTF. CDR3 nucleotide sequence: TGTGCCAGCAAGATGGGGAACTATGGCTACACCTTC. The chain is built from TRBV5-6 and TRBJ1-2; D not resolved. Germline V gene data show CDR1 as SGHDT and CDR2 as YYEEEE. The CDR3 is 12 residues long. The V and J ends lost 6 bases and 2 bases respectively, with 8 bases between them.

This clone was seen a single time. The chain has TRBV6-8 and TRBJ1-1; 9 bases fit TRBD1. The CDR3 covers 14 residues. Trimming took 2 bases from V and 11 from J; bases not matched to a gene: 9. Germline V gives CDR1 MNHGY, CDR2 SAAAGT. CDR3 sequence reads: CASSYGQGLGGAFF. For the CDR3, the DNA is TGTGCCAGCAGTTACGGACAGGGGCTCGGCGGCGCTTTCTTT.

V is TRBV27 and J is TRBJ2-7; D is perhaps TRBD2 (7 bases). The CDR3 runs 14 residues. Trimming stripped 8 bases from V and 2 bases from J, with 16 bases between. Germline V gives CDR1 MNHEY, CDR2 SMNVEV (reference sequence). CDR3 loop: CASWGEGGPYEQYF. The CDR3 coding sequence is TGTGCCAGCTGGGGGGAGGGGGGTCCCTACGAGCAGTACTTC.

As to this clone: The junction differs from germline at one of its ends, possibly a read error. This chain links TRBV9 with TRBJ1-2, with 8 bases identical to TRBD1. The germline gives CDR1 SGDLS, CDR2 YYNGEE. This CDR3 is 14 amino acids long. The chain's CDR3 is CAGSGWQGAEGYTF. CDR3 coding DNA: TGTGCCGGCAGCGGTTGGCAGGGGGCGGAGGGCTACACCTTC.

The chain carries TRBV28 and TRBJ2-7; 8 bases map to TRBD1. CDR1 and CDR2 (germline): MDHEN, SYDVKM. Losses at the gene ends were 4 bases for V and 2 bases for J; bases not matched to a gene: 16. There are 18 residues in the CDR3. CDR3 DNA sequence: TGTGCCAGCAGTTCCGCACCTAAACAGGGGGAAAGGGCCTACGAGCAGTACTTC. Translating it yields CASSSAPKQGERAYEQYF.

The genes are TRBV10-2 and TRBJ2-7; no firm D call. The CDR3 has 13 residues. CDR1 and CDR2 (germline): WSHSY, SAAADI. V gave up 1 base and J gave up 3 bases, with 7 bases separating them. Written as DNA, the CDR3 is TGCGCCAGCAGTGAGTGGTTAAACTACGAGCAGTACTTC. This gives the protein CASSEWLNYEQYF.

The chain carries TRBV28 and TRBJ2-1, with 7 bases lining up with TRBD2. With V trimmed by 7 bases and J by 3 bases, 9 bases remained unmatched. The CDR3 is 15 residues long. Germline assignment: CDR1 MDHEN and CDR2 SYDVKM. CDR3 sequence (DNA): TGTGCCAGCACCCTGACTAGCCCAAACTACAATGAGCAGTTCTTC. This gives the protein CASTLTSPNYNEQFF. Variable domain in full (rest from reference TRBV28 and TRBJ2-1): DVKVTQSSRYLVKRTGEKVFLECVQDMDHENMFWYRQDPGLGLRLIYFSYDVKMKEKGDIPEGYSVSREKKERFSLILESASTNQTSMYLCASTLTSPNYNEQFFGPGTRLTVL.

With respect to this clone: Additional DNA sequences in this sample encode the identical CDR3. The chain joins TRBV7-8 to TRBJ2-7; 7 bases fit TRBD1. From germline, CDR1 is SGHVS and CDR2 FQNEAQ. This CDR3 comprises 14 residues. V was clipped by 2 bases and J by 2 bases; unmatched bases: 3. The CDR3 here is CASSLTGVAYEQYF. CDR3 sequence (DNA): TGTGCCAGCAGCTTAACAGGGGTCGCCTACGAGCAGTACTTC.

V gene TRBV19 combines with J gene TRBJ2-7; 7 bases line up with TRBD1. The germline gives CDR1 LNHDA, CDR2 SQIVND (reference sequence). This CDR3 region has 14 residues. J gave up 2 bases and V 4 bases, and 5 bases lay outside the gene matches. The CDR3 bases are TGTGCCAGTAGTAAGAGACAGGGCCCCTACGAGCAGTACTTC. Residues: CASSKRQGPYEQYF.

This clone was recorded only once. The chain has TRBV5-8 and TRBJ2-7; weak D call: TRBD2 (6 bases). Between the trimmed V and J ends, which lost 2 bases and 3 bases, there was a span of 15 bases. Germline CDR1 and CDR2: SGHTS and YDEGEE. The CDR3 sequence is 15 residues long. CDR3 residues: CASSFIRAGIYEQYF. CDR3 coding DNA: TGTGCCAGCAGCTTTATACGAGCGGGCATCTACGAGCAGTACTTC.

The chain employs TRBV27 and TRBJ2-2; 7 nucleotides line up with TRBD1. This CDR3 is built from 14 residues. CDR1 is MNHEY, CDR2 SMNVEV, per germline (reference sequence). V was clipped by 5 bases and J by 6 bases; unmatched bases: 6. The CDR3 region has the DNA TGTGCCAGCAGTCATCCTACAGGGGCCGGGGAGCTGTTTTTT. It encodes CASSHPTGAGELFF.

The chain combines TRBV13 with TRBJ2-1; D tentatively reads TRBD1 or TRBD2 (5 bases each). CDR1 and CDR2 from the germline V gene are PRHDT and FYEKMQ (reference sequence). The CDR3 has 13 residues. Trimming removed 4 bases at V and 7 bases at J, with 11 bases between. CDR3 in amino acids: CASSSRGGNEQFF. The DNA for the CDR3 is TGTGCCAGCAGCTCTCGGGGCGGAAATGAGCAGTTCTTC.

In DNA form, the CDR3 reads TGTGCCAGCAGCGAACAGGGGGATGGCTACACCTTC. It specifies CASSEQGDGYTF. The V and J genes are TRBV7-9 and TRBJ1-2; 8 bases align to TRBD1. V lost 5 bases to trimming and J lost 6 bases; unmatched junction nucleotides: 2. This CDR3 is built from 12 residues. Germline V gives CDR1 SEHNR, CDR2 FQNEAQ (reference sequence).

The chain combines TRBV27 with TRBJ1-4; D call uncertain. Looked up from germline, CDR1 is MNHEY and CDR2 is SMNVEV (reference sequence). The CDR3 spans 14 residues. V was shortened by 3 bases and J by 0 bases, with 5 bases between the two germline ends. The CDR3 loop is CASSFSSTNEKLFF. As DNA, the CDR3 is TGTGCCAGCAGTTTCAGCTCAACTAATGAAAAACTGTTTTTT.

The rearrangement links TRBV7-9 to TRBJ2-3; 9 positions match TRBD2. The ends lost 5 bases at V and 3 bases at J; junction bases unmatched: 15. Germline V gene lookup returns CDR1 SEHNR and CDR2 FQNEAQ (reference sequence). The CDR3 has 18 residues. The CDR3 coding sequence is TGTGCCAGCAGCGAGCTAGCGGGGCCTGAAACTCTGACAGATACGCAGTATTTT. It encodes CASSELAGPETLTDTQYF.

The chain links TRBV10-3 to TRBJ2-5; D is possibly TRBD2 (5 bases). This CDR3 comprises 13 residues. Trimming left V 4 bases short and J 2 bases short, with 8 bases between. CDR1 ENHRY and CDR2 SYGVKD come from the germline V gene. The CDR3 region is CAISVERQETQYF. In nucleotides, the CDR3 is TGTGCCATCAGTGTGGAGCGGCAAGAGACCCAGTACTTC.

The V and J genes are TRBV5-4 and TRBJ2-7, with D tentatively TRBD1 (6 bases). V was clipped by 0 bases and J by 2 bases, with 21 bases between them. Germline V gene lookup returns CDR1 SGHNT and CDR2 YYREEE (reference sequence). This CDR3 is 18 amino acids long. The CDR3 bases are TGTGCCAGCAGCTTGGGACAGGCCTTATACTCCCGGCCCTACGAGCAGTACTTC. Its protein product is CASSLGQALYSRPYEQYF.

The chain uses TRBV5-6 and TRBJ2-7; D may be TRBD2 (5 bases). CDR3 size: 16 residues. Germline V gene sequence: CDR1 SGHDT, CDR2 YYEEEE. V lost 1 base to trimming and J lost 0 bases, with 14 bases between them. CDR3 residues: CASSLLGGLHSYEQYF. CDR3 DNA: TGTGCCAGCAGCTTGCTGGGTGGACTCCACTCCTACGAGCAGTACTTC.